This T cell receptor beta chain appears in the sequencing data of a study of a mutant IDH1 vaccine in newly diagnosed glioma. Study as a whole: Before enrollment, patients got radiotherapy alone, temozolomide alone, or mostly the combination. General study results and limits: Pseudoprogression apparently tracked independently of changes in top peripheral T cell clonotypes.

Measured with immunoSEQ multiplex PCR; TCRdb has only the in-frame clones, and not every one. Of approximately 41,000 clones in the sample, 85% to 95% were seen once. Points on this clone: Its specificity is unknown.

CDR1 is MNHEY and CDR2 is SVGAGI in the germline V gene. This CDR3 comprises 14 residues. V lost 5 bases to trimming and J lost 1 base, with 11 bases between them. Time point of the sample: week 23, last vaccination. Each dose of the vaccine consisted of 300 ug of mutant IDH1 20-mer peptide, with topical imiquimod. The sample here was PBMCs, taken from a glioma patient whose treatment included an IDH1 peptide vaccine. This sequence was found in a man over 45 with glioma. The gene calls are TRBV6-5 and TRBJ1-1, with D hard to call. CDR3 region: CASSPRQRNTEAFF. CDR3 coding DNA: TGTGCCAGCAGTCCCAGACAACGGAACACTGAAGCTTTCTTT.